Here is one T cell receptor (beta chain) with its context. Its specificity is unknown. This sample was taken from a study of T cell responses to AZD1222 COVID-19 vaccine. General observations from the study: The study sampled repertoires only after the peak T cell response. When two AZD1222 doses had been given, Spike-specific TCR breadth and depth rose. White British donors predominated, females outnumbered males, and clonal diversity was possibly underestimated. Nearly half of spike-specific TCRs reportedly target variant regions that are unmutated in the B.1.351 and B.1.1.7 variants.

Clones were sequenced by immunoSEQ multiplex PCR, and TCRdb holds only the in-frame ones, with some missing. The sample holds about 140,000 clones, about 93% seen once. The length of the CDR3 is 14 residues. The germline V gene encodes CDR1 LNHDA and CDR2 SQIVND (reference sequence). V dropped 2 bases and J dropped 8 bases, with 12 bases sitting between them. The V call is TRBV19, the J call TRBJ1-4; TRBD1 might be the D (5 bases). The clonotype comes from an adult in good health. Sequencing was performed on peripheral blood, taken on day 0 of AZD1222 vaccination. As DNA, the CDR3 is TGTGCCAGTAGTATACCAGGGAGCGGCGAAAAACTGTTTTTT. Its translation is CASSIPGSGEKLFF.